The clone carrying this T cell receptor (beta chain) was observed at least ten times. There are 14 residues in the CDR3. Per germline, CDR1 SGHTS and CDR2 YDEGEE. With 3 bases removed from V and 2 bases from J, the gap between germline ends came to 12 bases. The sample belongs to a study of Graves' ophthalmopathy and Graves' hyperthyroidism. Researchers took RNA transcripts and amplified TCR beta CDR3 regions from them. The workflow started with a first-round RT-PCR run with HTBI primers and then moved on to a second-round multiplex PCR. TCRdb fed the multiplex PCR reads into MiXCR, producing one record per CDR3 protein. The table includes about 590,000 distinct CDR3 sequences, 35% to 45% detected once.

The sequence was obtained from an adult man with Graves' hyperthyroidism. The rearrangement links TRBV5-8 to TRBJ2-7; the D is unclear. Sequenced input: peripheral blood or thyroid tissue (not recorded which). The CDR3 region is CASSYKDGTYEQYF. The CDR3 DNA follows: TGTGCCAGCAGCTATAAAGACGGAACCTACGAGCAGTACTTC. The full variable domain, its missing parts supplied by reference TRBV5-8 and TRBJ2-7, is EAGVTQSPTHLIKTRGQQATLRCSPISGHTSVYWYQQALGLGLQFLLWYDEGEERNRGNFPPRFSGRQFPNYSSELNVNALELEDSALYLCASSYKDGTYEQYFGPGTRLTVT.